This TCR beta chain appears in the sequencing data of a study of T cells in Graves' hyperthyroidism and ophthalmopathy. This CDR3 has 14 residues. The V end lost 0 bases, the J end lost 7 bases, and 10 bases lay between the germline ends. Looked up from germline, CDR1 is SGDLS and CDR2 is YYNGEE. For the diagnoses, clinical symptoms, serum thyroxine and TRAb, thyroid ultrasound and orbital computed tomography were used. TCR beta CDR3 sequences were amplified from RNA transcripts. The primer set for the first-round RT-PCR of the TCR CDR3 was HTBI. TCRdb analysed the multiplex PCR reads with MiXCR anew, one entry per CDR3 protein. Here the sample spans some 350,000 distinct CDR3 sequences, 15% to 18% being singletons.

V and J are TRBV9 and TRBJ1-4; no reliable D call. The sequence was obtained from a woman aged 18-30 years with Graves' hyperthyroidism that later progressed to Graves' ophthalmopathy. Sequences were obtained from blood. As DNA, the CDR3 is TGTGCCAGCAGCGTAGACGGGGAAAGTGAAAAACTGTTTTTT. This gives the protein CASSVDGESEKLFF.